The table lists the clone carrying this TCR beta chain with many counts. The data stem from a study of neurological immune-mediated disorders. V dropped 3 bases and J dropped 6 bases, with 15 bases sitting between them. From germline, CDR1 is SGHRS and CDR2 YFSETQ. The CDR3 consists of 15 residues. MiXCR, applied by TCRdb to the 5' RACE reads, yields one record per CDR3 protein. The sample yields approximately 80,000 distinct CDR3 sequences, 4.3% seen once. Noted time point: longitudinal time-point 3. The sample taken for sequencing was PBMCs. This clonotype was obtained from a woman aged 60-70 years with multiple sclerosis. The chain uses TRBV5-1 and TRBJ2-2, with D perhaps matching TRBD1 (7 bases). The CDR3, as DNA: TGCGCCAGCAGCTCTGGACAGGAGGGAGCCGGGGAGCTGTTTTTT. It translates to CASSSGQEGAGELFF.